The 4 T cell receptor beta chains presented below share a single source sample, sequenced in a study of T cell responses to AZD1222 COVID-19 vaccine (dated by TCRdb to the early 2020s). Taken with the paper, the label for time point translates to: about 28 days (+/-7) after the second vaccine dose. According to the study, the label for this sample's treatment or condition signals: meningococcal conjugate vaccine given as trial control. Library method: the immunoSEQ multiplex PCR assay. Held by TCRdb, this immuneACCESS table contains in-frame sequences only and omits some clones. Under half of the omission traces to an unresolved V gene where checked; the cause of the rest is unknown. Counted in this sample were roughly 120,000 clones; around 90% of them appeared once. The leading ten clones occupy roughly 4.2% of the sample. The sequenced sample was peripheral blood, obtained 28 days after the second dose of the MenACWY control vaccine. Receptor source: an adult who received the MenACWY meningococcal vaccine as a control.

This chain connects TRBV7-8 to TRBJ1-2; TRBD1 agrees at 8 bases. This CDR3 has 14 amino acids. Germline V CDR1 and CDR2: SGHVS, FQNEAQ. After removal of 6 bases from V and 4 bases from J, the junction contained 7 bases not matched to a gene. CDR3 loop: CASRPDREGYGYTF. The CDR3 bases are TGTGCCAGCAGACCGGACAGGGAGGGCTATGGCTACACCTTC. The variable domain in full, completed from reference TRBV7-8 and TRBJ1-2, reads GAGVSQSPRYKVAKRGQDVALRCDPISGHVSLFWYQQALGQGPEFLTYFQNEAQLDKSGLPSDRFFAERPEGSVSTLKIQRTQQEDSAVYLCASRPDREGYGYTFGSGTRLTVV.

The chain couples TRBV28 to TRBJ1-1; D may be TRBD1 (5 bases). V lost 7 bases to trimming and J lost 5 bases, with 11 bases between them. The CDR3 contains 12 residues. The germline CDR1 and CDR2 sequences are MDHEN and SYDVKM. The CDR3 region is CASTPGGTEAFF. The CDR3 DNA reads TGTGCCAGCACTCCCGGGGGTACTGAAGCTTTCTTT.

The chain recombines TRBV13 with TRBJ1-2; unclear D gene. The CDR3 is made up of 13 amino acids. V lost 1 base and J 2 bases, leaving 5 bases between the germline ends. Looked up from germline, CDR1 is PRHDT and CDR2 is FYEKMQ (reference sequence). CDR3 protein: CASSLARNYGYTF. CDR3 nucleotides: TGTGCCAGCAGCTTAGCAAGAAACTATGGCTACACCTTC.

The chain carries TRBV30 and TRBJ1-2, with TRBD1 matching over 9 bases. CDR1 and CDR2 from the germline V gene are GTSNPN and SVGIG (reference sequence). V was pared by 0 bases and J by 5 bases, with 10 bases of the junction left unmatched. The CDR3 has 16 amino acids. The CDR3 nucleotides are TGTGCCTGGAGTGTATCCCGGACAGGGGTGGCTTATGGCTACACCTTC. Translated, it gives CAWSVSRTGVAYGYTF.